The rows below give T cell receptor beta chains drawn from one sample of a study of technical replicates of blood from a few donors. Sequenced by immunoSEQ multiplex PCR; TCRdb stores in-frame clones only, minus some. This table has under 100,000 clones, 70% to 90% appearing once. Sequencing was carried out using PBMCs. These receptors were taken from a human donor in good health. Some clones in this sample may be carry-over from other donors' samples. The CDR3 runs from the conserved cysteine through the conserved F or W. D genes are given only for firm matches. Some rows mark clone size as missing; the rest say once, few, many or name a class of expanded clone.

TRBJ1-3,TRBV6-1,.,TRBD1,TGTGCCAGCAGTGATCGGACAGGGGGAGGAAACACCATATATTTT,CASSDRTGGGNTIYF
TRBJ2-7,TRBV7-2,.,TRBD2,TGTGCCAGCAGCCTCGAGCGGGGACCCCCCTACGAGCAGTACTTC,CASSLERGPPYEQYF
TRBJ2-7,TRBV6-6,.,TRBD1,TGTGCCAGCAGGCCCACCGGGACAGGGAACGAGCAGTACTTC,CASRPTGTGNEQYF
TRBJ2-5,TRBV10-3,.,TRBD1,TGTGCCATCAGTGAGGGACAGGGGGAGACCCAGTACTTC,CAISEGQGETQYF
TRBJ2-3,TRBV7-2,.,.,TGTGCCAGCAGCTCAAGATGGAGGAGCAGAGGCACAGATACGCAGTATTTT,CASSSRWRSRGTDTQYF
TRBJ2-5,TRBV11-3,.,TRBD1,TGTGCCAGCAGCATCGTAGGGACAGGGGTACAAGAGACCCAGTACTTC,CASSIVGTGVQETQYF
TRBJ1-1,TRBV5-8,.,.,TGTGCCAGCAGCTTTGGGGGGTTGGTCACTGAAGCTTTCTTT,CASSFGGLVTEAFF
TRBJ2-7,TRBV5-1,.,TRBD2,TGCGCCAGCAGCTCTGGGACTAGGGGCTCCTACGAGCAGTACTTC,CASSSGTRGSYEQYF
TRBJ2-5,TRBV2,.,TRBD1,TGTGCCAGCAGTGGGACAGGGGGCCGCGAGACCCAGTACTTC,CASSGTGGRETQYF
TRBJ2-7,TRBV5-4,.,.,TGTGCCAGCAACAGGGACACGCGCGTTGGGGAGCAGTACTTC,CASNRDTRVGEQYF
TRBJ2-7,TRBV18,.,.,TGTGCCAGCTCATTTCCGAACCCGGGGTCGTCCTACGAGCAGTACTTC,CASSFPNPGSSYEQYF
TRBJ2-2,TRBV9,few,TRBD2,TGTGCCAGCAGCGTAGGTCGGGGGGGGCGCATCACCGGGGAGCTGTTTTTT,CASSVGRGGRITGELFF
TRBJ1-5,TRBV19,.,.,TGTGCCAGTATTCCCGACGACAGTTATAGCAATCAGCCCCAGCATTTT,CASIPDDSYSNQPQHF
TRBJ2-2,TRBV5-4,.,.,TGTGCCAGCAGATCCGACAGGTTAGCACTCACCGGGGAGCTGTTTTTT,CASRSDRLALTGELFF
TRBJ2-1,TRBV2,.,TRBD2,TGTGCCAGCGAATCTTTTGCGGCGGGAGGGGGTGAGCAGTTCTTC,CASESFAAGGGEQFF
TRBJ2-5,TRBV28,once,.,TGTGCCAGCAGTTGGGCTGGGAGGCCCGAGACCCAGTACTTC,CASSWAGRPETQYF
TRBJ1-4,TRBV5-5,.,TRBD1,TGTGCCAGCAGCCGGGGGACAGGGTTATTTGGTGAAAAACTGTTTTTT,CASSRGTGLFGEKLFF
TRBJ2-3,TRBV7-2,.,.,TGTGCCAGCAGTTCCGGGAGCACAGATACGCAGTATTTT,CASSSGSTDTQYF
TRBJ2-7,TRBV28,.,TRBD1,TGTGCCAGCAAAGATACAGGGGCCGGATGGGAGCAGTACTTC,CASKDTGAGWEQYF
TRBJ2-2,TRBV7-3,few,TRBD2,TGTGCCAGCAGCTCGGCGGGGGGGAGGACCGGGGAGCTGTTTTTT,CASSSAGGRTGELFF
TRBJ1-4,TRBV11-3,.,.,TGTGCCAGCAGCTTATTTTTTGAGGATGCAACTAATGAAAAACTGTTTTTT,CASSLFFEDATNEKLFF
TRBJ2-5,TRBV7-8,.,.,TGTGCCAGCAGCTTAGAAGGACAGCAAGAGACCCAGTACTTC,CASSLEGQQETQYF
TRBJ1-1,TRBV6-5,.,.,TGTGCCAGCCGTCACTCGGGGGGGGCTTTCTTT,CASRHSGGAFF
TRBJ1-1,TRBV7-9,.,TRBD1,TGTGCCAGCAGCTCCGCCCAAGGGACAGGACTGAACACTGAAGCTTTCTTT,CASSSAQGTGLNTEAFF
TRBJ2-1,TRBV29-1,.,TRBD1,TGCAGCGTCATGACAGGGGGCTACAATGAGCAGTTCTTC,CSVMTGGYNEQFF
TRBJ2-1,TRBV9,.,TRBD2,TGTGCCAGCAGCGTATGGATAGCGGGGGAAACTAACAATGAGCAGTTCTTC,CASSVWIAGETNNEQFF
TRBJ1-3,TRBV6-1,.,TRBD1,TGTGCCAGCCGTATGGGACAGAGCTCTGGAAACACCATATATTTT,CASRMGQSSGNTIYF
TRBJ2-5,TRBV6-1,.,.,TGTGCCAGCAGTGGAGAGAATGTCAAGCAAGAGACCCAGTACTTC,CASSGENVKQETQYF
TRBJ2-7,TRBV7-2,.,TRBD2,TGTGCCAGCAGCACTGGGACTAGAAACTACGAGCAGTACTTC,CASSTGTRNYEQYF
TRBJ2-5,TRBV13,.,.,TGTGCCAGCAGCTTCGGCTCGGGGGAGACCCAGTACTTC,CASSFGSGETQYF
TRBJ1-1,TRBV4-1,.,TRBD1,TGCGCCAGCAGCCTAGGACAGGGGCGCAACACTGAAGCTTTCTTT,CASSLGQGRNTEAFF
TRBJ2-7,TRBV7-6,.,.,TGTGCCAGCAGCCCGACAGGAAGGGCCTACGAGCAGTACTTC,CASSPTGRAYEQYF
TRBJ2-1,TRBV12-5,.,.,TGTGCTAGTGGTTTCGGGGTCTACAATGAGCAGTTCTTC,CASGFGVYNEQFF
TRBJ2-7,TRBV5-1,.,TRBD1,TGCGCCAGCAGCCCATGGACAGGCGAGAGCTCCTACGAGCAGTACTTC,CASSPWTGESSYEQYF
TRBJ1-1,TRBV29-1,.,TRBD1,TGCAGCGGCAAACAGGGGAGTGAAGCTTTCTTT,CSGKQGSEAFF
TRBJ1-6,TRBV7-9,few,.,TGTGCCAGCAGCTTAGGACAGGTTTATTCACCCCTCCACTTT,CASSLGQVYSPLHF
TRBJ1-2,TRBV9,.,TRBD1,TGTGCCAGCAGCCCGGGACAGAATAACTATGGCTACACCTTC,CASSPGQNNYGYTF
TRBJ1-2,TRBV9,.,TRBD1,TGTGCCAGCAGCGTAGATGGAGGACAGGACTTTGGCACCTTC,CASSVDGGQDFGTF
TRBJ2-3,TRBV19,once,.,TGTGCCAGTCACGACAGTGGGGACACAGATACGCAGTATTTT,CASHDSGDTDTQYF
TRBJ2-3,TRBV4-1,.,.,TGCGCCAGCAGCCAATATCGGGAGCCTAGCACAGATACGCAGTATTTT,CASSQYREPSTDTQYF
TRBJ2-5,TRBV2,.,TRBD2,TGTGCCACTACGGCGGGAGGGAGGGGGAGTACCCAGTACTTC,CATTAGGRGSTQYF
TRBJ2-1,TRBV5-1,.,TRBD2,TGCGCCAGCAGGCCTAGCGGGAGGGCCGGGAAAAATGAGCAGTTCTTC,CASRPSGRAGKNEQFF
TRBJ2-3,TRBV27,.,TRBD2,TGTGCCAGCAGCACGTTAGCGGGGGCAAGCCTGGGCACAGATACGCAGTATTTT,CASSTLAGASLGTDTQYF
TRBJ2-1,TRBV11-2,.,TRBD2,TGTGCCAGCAGCTCTAAGCGGGAGTACAATGAGCAGTTCTTC,CASSSKREYNEQFF
TRBJ2-5,TRBV28,.,.,TGTGCCAGCAGGCCCGGGGGACCCAAAGAGACCCAGTACTTC,CASRPGGPKETQYF
TRBJ2-1,TRBV18,.,TRBD1,TGTGCCAGCTCACCATGGGGTCGTGCAGGGGGCATTACGTACCATGAGCAGTTCTTC,CASSPWGRAGGITYHEQFF
TRBJ2-7,TRBV7-9,.,.,TGTGCCAGCAGCGCACTCCTGACAGCCGAGTCCTACGAGCAGTACTTC,CASSALLTAESYEQYF
TRBJ2-7,TRBV28,.,.,TGTGCCAGCAGTTCCCGTAGACAGGAGCAGTACTTC,CASSSRRQEQYF
TRBJ2-7,TRBV5-1,.,TRBD1,TGCGCCAGCAGCTTGGACAGGGGCTACGAGCAGTACTTC,CASSLDRGYEQYF
TRBJ1-1,TRBV28,few,.,TGTGCCAGCAGTTCTCGACAGATAATGAACACTGAAGCTTTCTTT,CASSSRQIMNTEAFF
TRBJ1-1,TRBV29-1,.,TRBD1,TGCAGCGTAAGCACAGGGGACACTGAAGCTTTCTTT,CSVSTGDTEAFF
TRBJ1-1,TRBV6-5,few,TRBD1,TGTGCCAGCAGGCACAGGGGGCTTCGGGGTGAAGCTTTCTTT,CASRHRGLRGEAFF
TRBJ2-7,TRBV4-2,once,.,TGTGCCAGCAGCCAAGAAGGCAGGGGCCCTTACGAGCAGTACTTC,CASSQEGRGPYEQYF
TRBJ2-3,TRBV4-2,.,.,TGTGCCAGCAGCGGAGGTCAGGAGGCAGATACGCAGTATTTT,CASSGGQEADTQYF